This TCR beta chain derives from a study of CD8 T cells in Susac syndrome. The V gene lost 0 bases and the J gene lost 1 base, with 12 bases spanning the gap. CDR3 length equals 15 residues. The germline CDR1 and CDR2 sequences are DFQATT and SNEGSKA (reference sequence). Random hexamers were used to reverse transcribe an amount of roughly 0.5 to 1 ug RNA. Amplification of TCR beta CDR3 used immunoSEQ multiplex PCR across 54 Vbeta and 13 Jbeta. MiXCR, run by TCRdb on the immunoSEQ multiplex PCR reads, gives a single entry per CDR3 protein. This table holds approximately 300,000 distinct CDR3 sequences, approximately 85% found once. TCR beta sequencing covered blood CD8+ and CD4+ T cells. The CD8+ and CD4+ T cells were negatively isolated, with the TEMRA cells enriched by FACS.

What was sequenced was CD8+ T cells from PBMCs. The chain has TRBV20-1 and TRBJ1-1, with unresolved D. This clonotype originated in a human donor with multiple sclerosis. The CDR3 here is CSARDRKVPNTEAFF. Here the CDR3 DNA reads TGCAGTGCTAGAGATCGTAAGGTCCCGAACACTGAAGCTTTCTTT.